This TCR beta chain appears in the sequencing data of a study of blood T cell repertoires in COVID-19. Trimming cost V 4 bases and J 1 base, with 11 bases left between them. The CDR3 is 15 amino acids. Germline CDR1 and CDR2: ENHRY and SYGVKD. The repertoire was sequenced with immunoSEQ multiplex PCR; TCRdb's copy has only in-frame clones and lacks some. This table holds roughly 430,000 clones, 88% found once. This clonotype was sampled from a woman between 40 and 55 years old with acute COVID-19. Sequenced material: PBMCs or T cells enriched from blood (not recorded which). This rearrangement joins TRBV10-3 to TRBJ1-3; D gene ambiguous. The CDR3: CAISVSGSSGNTIYF. CDR3 nucleotides: TGTGCCATCAGTGTATCCGGGAGTTCTGGAAACACCATATATTTT.